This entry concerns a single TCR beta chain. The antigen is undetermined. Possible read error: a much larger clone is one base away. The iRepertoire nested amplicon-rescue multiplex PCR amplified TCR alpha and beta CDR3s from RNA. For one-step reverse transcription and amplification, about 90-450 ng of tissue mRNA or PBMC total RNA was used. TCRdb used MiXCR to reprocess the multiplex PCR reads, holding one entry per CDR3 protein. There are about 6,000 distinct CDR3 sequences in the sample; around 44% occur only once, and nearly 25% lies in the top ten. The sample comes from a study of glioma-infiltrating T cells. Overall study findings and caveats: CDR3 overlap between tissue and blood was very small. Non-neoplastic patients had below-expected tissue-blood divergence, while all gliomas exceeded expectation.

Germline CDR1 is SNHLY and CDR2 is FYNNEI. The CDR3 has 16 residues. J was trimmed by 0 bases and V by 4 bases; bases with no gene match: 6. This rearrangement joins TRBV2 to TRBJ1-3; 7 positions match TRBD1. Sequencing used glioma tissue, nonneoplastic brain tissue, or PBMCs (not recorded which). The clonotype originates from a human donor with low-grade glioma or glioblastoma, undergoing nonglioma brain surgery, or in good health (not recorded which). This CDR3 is CASSGRTGSSGNTIYF. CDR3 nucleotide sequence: TGTGCCAGCAGTGGACGGACAGGATCCTCTGGAAACACCATATATTTT.